This TCR beta chain is drawn from a study of T cells in Graves' hyperthyroidism and ophthalmopathy. Study-level findings and limits: Ophthalmopathy could be told apart from stable hyperthyroidism with a 13 V-J model. The model anticipated ophthalmopathy a median about 7.1 months pre-onset. Blood also showed most of the thyroid clonotypes that were expanded above 0.001.

RNA transcripts yielded amplified TCR beta CDR3 regions. First-round RT-PCR with HTBI primers amplified the TCR CDR3 region. TCRdb itself ran the multiplex PCR reads through MiXCR, one entry per CDR3 protein. The sample gives approximately 630,000 distinct CDR3 sequences, about a sixth of which show up once; over 3.5% is in the top ten. The ends were cut back, 3 bases at V and 2 bases at J, with 5 bases in the middle. This CDR3 is built from 12 residues. Germline V gives CDR1 SQVTM, CDR2 ANQGSEA. This clonotype has more than one count but fewer than ten. Its matching antigen is unknown. An absence of ophthalmopathy progression within 18 months meant stable Graves' hyperthyroidism.

The TCR comes from a woman aged 25-40 years with Graves' hyperthyroidism. What was sequenced was blood. The chain carries TRBV29-1 and TRBJ2-4, with D uncertain. CDR3 loop: CSVESSKNIQYF. In nucleotides, the CDR3 is TGCAGCGTTGAGTCCTCCAAAAACATTCAGTACTTC.